A selection of T cell receptor beta chains follows, all from one sample in a study of long-term antiretroviral therapy in people with HIV. Sequencing used immunoSEQ multiplex PCR; TCRdb keeps in-frame clones, though not all of them. The sample lists tens of thousands of clones; 95% to 97% were seen once. The sequencing here drew on unsorted PBMCs, taken approximately 6.6 years after starting antiretroviral therapy. The receptor set was obtained from a man aged 25 to 40 with HIV. The CDR3 runs from the conserved cysteine through the conserved F or W.

v_gene	j_gene	CDR3aa
TRBV4-1	TRBJ2-3	CASSRSSGYTDTQYF
TRBV7-9	TRBJ1-1	CASSQDGIGEAFF
TRBV19	TRBJ2-7	CATSREGYEQYF
TRBV7-8	TRBJ2-1	CASSLFDHEQFF
TRBV27	TRBJ1-6	CASQGDRDSPLHF
TRBV7-2	TRBJ2-7	CASSLVLQGQEQYF
TRBV7-3	TRBJ2-1	CASSLLRGRGSSYNEQFF
TRBV10-3	TRBJ2-2	CAISEGATWNTGELFF
TRBV29-1	TRBJ1-1	CSVGQGIDEAFF
TRBV6-1	TRBJ1-2	CASSEPGYTF
TRBV19	TRBJ2-7	CASRGVAGHGRSEQYF
TRBV20-1	TRBJ2-1	CSTDRVNEQFF
TRBV7-3	TRBJ2-2	CASSTVGRGGELFF
TRBV27	TRBJ1-5	CASSLFAGFSNQPQHF
TRBV7-9	TRBJ2-3	CASSLASVPADTQYF
TRBV27	TRBJ1-6	CASKRSGGVNSPLHF
TRBV6-1	TRBJ2-3	CASSWRDTQYF
TRBV2	TRBJ1-1	CASRLNTEAFF
TRBV27	TRBJ2-5	CASSPPGVTGWKTQYF
TRBV4-3	TRBJ1-1	CASSQVMGPNTEAFF
TRBV4-2	TRBJ2-5	CASSQALADETQYF
TRBV11-2	TRBJ2-7	CASSLVGGSSYEQYF
TRBV7-2	TRBJ2-5	CASSRQDIQETQYF
TRBV5-1	TRBJ1-2	CASSPGLTVTNYGYTF
TRBV7-8	TRBJ2-1	CASSLSTRGVHEQFF
TRBV6-1	TRBJ1-5	CASSESGGLGNQPQHF
TRBV2	TRBJ2-7	CASSLSSGRNYEQYF
TRBV6-6	TRBJ2-5	CASSRRTGQETQYF
TRBV4-1	TRBJ2-3	CASRSGGAGTDTQYF
TRBV4-3	TRBJ1-2	CASSQDWDSLEGYTF
TRBV15	TRBJ1-5	CATSPSGSGTQPQHF
TRBV7-9	TRBJ1-4	CASSSGHLNEKLFF
TRBV27	TRBJ1-1	CASSLGGNTEAFF
TRBV15	TRBJ2-5	CATSRGGTEETQYF
TRBV4-2	TRBJ2-7	CASSHPADTGVYEQYF
TRBV29-1	TRBJ1-1	CSVVGTEAFF
TRBV6-5	TRBJ1-1	CASSYDSSLTEAFF
TRBV7-9	TRBJ1-4	CASSFGDRGATNEKLFF
TRBV29-1	TRBJ2-1	CSGGGTSGSNEQFF
TRBV19	TRBJ1-4	CASGGRFNEKLFF
TRBV2	TRBJ2-1	CASRDGERNEQFF
TRBV9	TRBJ2-1	CASSVEGREGLDEQFF
TRBV4-3	TRBJ2-2	CASSQVGRGRNTGELFF
TRBV5-4	TRBJ1-1	CASSLPGTDNTEAFF
TRBV25-1	TRBJ2-5	CASSPGQYQETQYF
TRBV7-9	TRBJ2-1	CASSRGAGEQFF
TRBV13	TRBJ2-3	CASRMAGKSTDTQYF
TRBV27	TRBJ1-5	CASAHLGSNQPQHF
TRBV27	TRBJ1-2	CASSRVGNYGYTF
TRBV5-1	NA	CASSPPGGYEQYF
TRBV6-1	TRBJ2-7	CASRTPYEQYF
TRBV29-1	TRBJ2-7	CSVGHSYEQYF
TRBV6-5	TRBJ1-1	CASSSGAPEAFF
TRBV4-1	TRBJ2-7	CASSQVVSTYSYEQYF
TRBV7-9	TRBJ1-4	CASSLLPEKLFF
TRBV2	TRBJ2-2	CASSEEAWGPGANTGELFF
TRBV7-2	TRBJ1-3	CASSLLRGYSGNTIYF
TRBV7-3	TRBJ1-2	CASSPDRLGYTF
TRBV5-6	TRBJ1-1	CASSLMGLGPPGTEAFF
TRBV19	TRBJ2-7	CASSKAQGGDEQYF